These T cell receptor beta chains were read from a single sample in a study of T cell repertoires in ileal Crohn's disease. Only in-frame clones appear in the TCRdb table, and some are missing; sequencing was by immunoSEQ multiplex PCR. The table lists more than 5,500 clones, 78% of them singletons. The sample comprised ileal tissue. The origin of the receptors is an adult with Crohn's disease. Each CDR3 is given with its conserved first and last residue. Each record gives: J gene, D gene, V gene, clone size, CDR3 protein, CDR3 DNA. D genes are given only for firm matches. The size of a clone is reported for some rows only, either as once, few or many, or as a class for expanded clones.

J gene: TRBJ2-6; D gene: .; V gene: TRBV29-1; clone size: few; CDR3 protein: CSVEAPTDSGANVLTF; CDR3 DNA: TGCAGCGTTGAGGCCCCGACAGACTCTGGGGCCAACGTCCTGACTTTC
J gene: TRBJ2-1; D gene: .; V gene: TRBV4-3; clone size: few; CDR3 protein: CASSQDGRGFDEQFF; CDR3 DNA: TGCGCCAGCAGCCAAGACGGACGGGGTTTCGATGAGCAGTTCTTC
J gene: TRBJ2-1; D gene: .; V gene: TRBV5-5; clone size: .; CDR3 protein: CASSLRANNEQFF; CDR3 DNA: TGTGCCAGCAGCCTACGAGCTAACAATGAGCAGTTCTTC
J gene: TRBJ2-1; D gene: .; V gene: TRBV4-2; clone size: .; CDR3 protein: CASSADASGYNEQFF; CDR3 DNA: TGTGCCAGCAGCGCGGACGCTTCGGGGTACAATGAGCAGTTCTTC
J gene: TRBJ1-2; D gene: .; V gene: TRBV5-1; clone size: .; CDR3 protein: CASSLASGDGPVNYGYTF; CDR3 DNA: TGCGCCAGCAGCTTGGCGTCGGGGGACGGACCCGTTAACTATGGCTACACCTTC
J gene: TRBJ2-1; D gene: TRBD2; V gene: TRBV15; clone size: .; CDR3 protein: CATSRGTSADNEQFF; CDR3 DNA: TGTGCCACCAGCAGAGGGACTAGCGCGGACAATGAGCAGTTCTTC
J gene: TRBJ2-7; D gene: TRBD1; V gene: TRBV28; clone size: few; CDR3 protein: CASSPPGTGWEVSYEQYF; CDR3 DNA: TGTGCCAGCAGTCCTCCCGGGACAGGGTGGGAAGTCTCCTACGAGCAGTACTTC
J gene: TRBJ2-7; D gene: .; V gene: TRBV7-9; clone size: .; CDR3 protein: CASSLGRDTNYEQYF; CDR3 DNA: TGTGCCAGCAGCTTGGGTAGGGACACTAACTACGAGCAGTACTTC
J gene: TRBJ1-1; D gene: .; V gene: TRBV28; clone size: .; CDR3 protein: CASSTTGHGEAFF; CDR3 DNA: TGTGCCAGCAGTACGACCGGACACGGTGAAGCTTTCTTT
J gene: TRBJ1-4; D gene: .; V gene: TRBV15; clone size: .; CDR3 protein: CATSRDLGTGNEKLFF; CDR3 DNA: TGTGCCACCAGCAGAGATTTGGGGACGGGCAATGAAAAACTGTTTTTT
J gene: TRBJ2-3; D gene: .; V gene: TRBV9; clone size: .; CDR3 protein: CASSGIARPTDTQYF; CDR3 DNA: TGTGCCAGCAGCGGGATAGCGAGACCCACAGATACGCAGTATTTT
J gene: TRBJ2-7; D gene: .; V gene: TRBV4-1; clone size: .; CDR3 protein: CASSLHQVGDYEQYF; CDR3 DNA: TGCGCCAGCAGCCTGCACCAGGTGGGGGATTACGAGCAGTACTTC
J gene: TRBJ2-7; D gene: .; V gene: TRBV7-2; clone size: .; CDR3 protein: CASSTPIGTQTYEQYF; CDR3 DNA: TGTGCCAGCAGCACACCCATCGGGACCCAAACCTACGAGCAGTACTTC
J gene: TRBJ2-3; D gene: TRBD2; V gene: TRBV7-2; clone size: .; CDR3 protein: CASSATSGGTDTQYF; CDR3 DNA: TGTGCCAGCAGCGCTACTAGCGGAGGCACAGATACGCAGTATTTT
J gene: TRBJ1-1; D gene: .; V gene: TRBV30; clone size: .; CDR3 protein: CAWSVRGDAGAFF; CDR3 DNA: TGTGCCTGGAGTGTACGGGGGGATGCGGGAGCTTTCTTT
J gene: TRBJ1-2; D gene: TRBD1; V gene: TRBV29-1; clone size: .; CDR3 protein: CSVESPQGMNGYTF; CDR3 DNA: TGCAGCGTTGAATCCCCACAGGGGATGAATGGCTACACCTTC
J gene: TRBJ1-2; D gene: .; V gene: TRBV11-1; clone size: .; CDR3 protein: CASSLVPREGHTF; CDR3 DNA: TGTGCCAGCAGCTTAGTGCCCAGGGAGGGCCACACCTTC
J gene: TRBJ2-7; D gene: TRBD2; V gene: TRBV30; clone size: .; CDR3 protein: CAWSRTSGYEQYF; CDR3 DNA: TGTGCCTGGAGCCGCACTAGCGGCTACGAGCAGTACTTC
J gene: TRBJ2-1; D gene: TRBD2; V gene: TRBV7-2; clone size: .; CDR3 protein: CASSLVQASAGGWGEQFF; CDR3 DNA: TGTGCCAGCAGCTTAGTTCAGGCATCAGCGGGAGGGTGGGGTGAGCAGTTCTTC
J gene: TRBJ1-2; D gene: .; V gene: TRBV19; clone size: few; CDR3 protein: CASSPPRAARYTF; CDR3 DNA: TGTGCCAGTAGTCCCCCCCGGGCCGCCCGCTACACCTTC
J gene: TRBJ2-1; D gene: .; V gene: TRBV28; clone size: .; CDR3 protein: CASTGTSQLYNEQFF; CDR3 DNA: TGTGCCAGTACCGGGACATCGCAACTCTACAATGAGCAGTTCTTC
J gene: TRBJ2-7; D gene: .; V gene: TRBV19; clone size: once; CDR3 protein: CATDHGGGSVYEQYF; CDR3 DNA: TGTGCCACCGACCACGGAGGGGGCTCGGTTTACGAGCAGTACTTC
J gene: TRBJ2-3; D gene: TRBD2; V gene: TRBV29-1; clone size: .; CDR3 protein: CSVVLAGAVDTQYF; CDR3 DNA: TGCAGCGTCGTTCTAGCGGGAGCAGTAGATACGCAGTATTTT
J gene: TRBJ2-3; D gene: TRBD1; V gene: TRBV4-2; clone size: .; CDR3 protein: CASSPGGETDTQYF; CDR3 DNA: TGTGCCAGCAGTCCAGGGGGAGAGACAGATACGCAGTATTTT
J gene: TRBJ2-1; D gene: .; V gene: TRBV4-3; clone size: .; CDR3 protein: CASSQDGSNEQFF; CDR3 DNA: TGCGCCAGCAGCCAAGATGGGAGCAATGAGCAGTTCTTC
J gene: TRBJ2-3; D gene: .; V gene: TRBV15; clone size: .; CDR3 protein: CATSSTRASTDTQYF; CDR3 DNA: TGTGCCACCAGCAGCACCAGGGCTAGCACAGATACGCAGTATTTT
J gene: TRBJ2-3; D gene: .; V gene: TRBV30; clone size: .; CDR3 protein: CAWKSGPGDTQYF; CDR3 DNA: TGTGCCTGGAAGAGCGGCCCAGGAGATACGCAGTATTTT
J gene: TRBJ2-2; D gene: .; V gene: TRBV6-6; clone size: .; CDR3 protein: CASSHDGELFF; CDR3 DNA: TGTGCCAGCAGCCACGACGGGGAGCTGTTTTTT
J gene: TRBJ2-7; D gene: .; V gene: TRBV5-8; clone size: .; CDR3 protein: CASSPSGLEQYF; CDR3 DNA: TGTGCCAGCAGCCCGTCGGGGCTCGAGCAGTACTTC
J gene: TRBJ2-5; D gene: TRBD2; V gene: TRBV7-9; clone size: medium-sized; CDR3 protein: CASSRGVSGAEETQYF; CDR3 DNA: TGTGCCAGCAGCCGGGGGGTTAGCGGGGCCGAAGAGACCCAGTACTTC
J gene: TRBJ2-4; D gene: .; V gene: TRBV10-2; clone size: once; CDR3 protein: CASSDIASIQYF; CDR3 DNA: TGCGCCAGCAGTGATATTGCGAGCATTCAGTACTTC
J gene: TRBJ1-1; D gene: TRBD1; V gene: TRBV9; clone size: .; CDR3 protein: CASSPTDRENTEAFF; CDR3 DNA: TGTGCCAGCAGCCCGACGGACAGGGAGAACACTGAAGCTTTCTTT
J gene: TRBJ2-2; D gene: TRBD2; V gene: TRBV2; clone size: .; CDR3 protein: CASSEASGEVYTGELFF; CDR3 DNA: TGTGCCAGCAGTGAGGCTAGCGGGGAAGTTTACACCGGGGAGCTGTTTTTT
J gene: TRBJ1-1; D gene: TRBD1; V gene: TRBV30; clone size: .; CDR3 protein: CAWSPLTGGNTEAFF; CDR3 DNA: TGTGCCTGGAGTCCCTTGACAGGGGGTAATACTGAAGCTTTCTTT
J gene: TRBJ2-3; D gene: TRBD1; V gene: TRBV6-5; clone size: .; CDR3 protein: CASSYGTATVDTQYF; CDR3 DNA: TGTGCCAGCAGTTACGGGACAGCCACGGTAGATACGCAGTATTTT
J gene: TRBJ2-7; D gene: .; V gene: TRBV7-6; clone size: .; CDR3 protein: CASSLQGGGYEQYF; CDR3 DNA: TGTGCCAGCAGCTTACAAGGTGGCGGCTACGAGCAGTACTTC
J gene: TRBJ2-3; D gene: .; V gene: TRBV7-9; clone size: .; CDR3 protein: CASSLAGGAVSTDTQYF; CDR3 DNA: TGTGCCAGCAGCTTAGCGGGCGGCGCGGTGAGCACAGATACGCAGTATTTT
J gene: TRBJ1-6; D gene: .; V gene: TRBV4-3; clone size: .; CDR3 protein: CASSQVQRSPLHF; CDR3 DNA: TGCGCCAGCAGCCAAGTACAACGCTCACCCCTCCACTTT
J gene: TRBJ1-2; D gene: TRBD1; V gene: TRBV5-6; clone size: .; CDR3 protein: CASSARQGATSYGYTF; CDR3 DNA: TGTGCCAGCAGCGCCCGACAGGGGGCGACTTCTTATGGCTACACCTTC
J gene: TRBJ1-5; D gene: TRBD1; V gene: TRBV6-5; clone size: few; CDR3 protein: CASSPTRGNQPQHF; CDR3 DNA: TGTGCCAGCAGCCCGACCAGGGGGAATCAGCCCCAGCATTTT
J gene: TRBJ2-3; D gene: .; V gene: TRBV5-1; clone size: .; CDR3 protein: CASTQGSQTQYF; CDR3 DNA: TGCGCCAGCACGCAGGGAAGCCAAACGCAGTATTTT
J gene: TRBJ1-4; D gene: TRBD1; V gene: TRBV28; clone size: once; CDR3 protein: CASSLRQGFEKLFF; CDR3 DNA: TGTGCCAGCAGTCTCAGACAGGGCTTTGAAAAACTGTTTTTT
J gene: TRBJ2-2; D gene: .; V gene: TRBV27; clone size: .; CDR3 protein: CASSLGSSNTGELFF; CDR3 DNA: TGTGCCAGCAGTTTAGGCAGTTCTAACACCGGGGAGCTGTTTTTT
J gene: TRBJ2-3; D gene: TRBD2; V gene: TRBV11-2; clone size: .; CDR3 protein: CASSRAGGAGTDTQYF; CDR3 DNA: TGTGCCAGCAGCCGTGCGGGGGGGGCTGGCACAGATACGCAGTATTTT
J gene: TRBJ2-1; D gene: .; V gene: TRBV2; clone size: .; CDR3 protein: CASTKGSSSYNEQFF; CDR3 DNA: TGTGCCTCAACGAAGGGTTCGAGCTCCTACAATGAGCAGTTCTTC
J gene: TRBJ2-2; D gene: .; V gene: TRBV11-2; clone size: few; CDR3 protein: CASSLDPGGTPNTGELFF; CDR3 DNA: TGTGCCAGCAGCTTAGATCCCGGCGGGACGCCTAACACCGGGGAGCTGTTTTTT
J gene: TRBJ1-5; D gene: .; V gene: TRBV19; clone size: .; CDR3 protein: CASRRFAGGNQPQHF; CDR3 DNA: TGTGCCAGTAGAAGATTTGCCGGCGGCAATCAGCCCCAGCATTTT
J gene: TRBJ1-1; D gene: .; V gene: TRBV6-5; clone size: .; CDR3 protein: CASSYKTGRNTEAFF; CDR3 DNA: TGTGCCAGCAGTTACAAAACGGGCAGGAACACTGAAGCTTTCTTT
J gene: TRBJ1-2; D gene: .; V gene: TRBV28; clone size: .; CDR3 protein: CGAGRSHGYTF; CDR3 DNA: TGTGGGGCAGGGCGAAGTCATGGCTACACCTTC
J gene: TRBJ2-7; D gene: .; V gene: TRBV10-2; clone size: .; CDR3 protein: CASRAEDYEQYF; CDR3 DNA: TGCGCCAGCCGGGCGGAGGACTACGAGCAGTACTTC
J gene: TRBJ2-7; D gene: .; V gene: TRBV10-3; clone size: .; CDR3 protein: CAAGEGAEQYF; CDR3 DNA: TGTGCCGCCGGGGAGGGGGCCGAGCAGTACTTC
J gene: TRBJ1-5; D gene: TRBD1; V gene: TRBV28; clone size: .; CDR3 protein: CASRRDRGSQPQHF; CDR3 DNA: TGTGCCAGCAGACGGGACAGGGGGAGCCAGCCCCAGCATTTT
J gene: TRBJ1-1; D gene: .; V gene: TRBV5-4; clone size: .; CDR3 protein: CASSPVPRRGDTEAFF; CDR3 DNA: TGTGCCAGCAGCCCCGTTCCCCGGAGGGGGGACACTGAAGCTTTCTTT
J gene: TRBJ2-7; D gene: .; V gene: TRBV27; clone size: once; CDR3 protein: CASSLNRVGEQYF; CDR3 DNA: TGTGCCAGCAGTTTAAACAGGGTCGGCGAGCAGTACTTC
J gene: TRBJ2-3; D gene: TRBD2; V gene: TRBV29-1; clone size: .; CDR3 protein: CTGRTTDTQYF; CDR3 DNA: TGCACCGGGAGGACCACAGATACGCAGTATTTT
J gene: TRBJ1-2; D gene: TRBD1; V gene: TRBV18; clone size: once; CDR3 protein: CASSPAGTGESYTF; CDR3 DNA: TGTGCCAGCTCACCTGCCGGGACAGGGGAGAGCTACACCTTC
J gene: TRBJ1-2; D gene: TRBD1; V gene: TRBV29-1; clone size: once; CDR3 protein: CSVGTGRDGYTF; CDR3 DNA: TGCAGCGTGGGGACAGGGAGGGACGGCTACACCTTC
J gene: TRBJ1-4; D gene: .; V gene: TRBV5-1; clone size: .; CDR3 protein: CASSGSGALGEKLFF; CDR3 DNA: TGCGCCAGCAGCGGATCGGGGGCTCTAGGTGAAAAACTGTTTTTT